The 28 T cell receptor beta chains below were found in one sample sequenced in a study of T-cell reconstitution after alpha-beta-depleted transplantation in children. Preparation of the TCRbeta library was carried out with unique molecular identifiers. TCRdb reprocessed the PCR reads with MiXCR, giving one entry per CDR3 protein. The profile shows hundreds of thousands of distinct CDR3 sequences, approximately 12% of them singletons. Sample: PBMCs from the stem cell graft donor, taken from the stem cell graft. These receptors originate from a human donor who donated a stem cell graft to a child with acute lymphoblastic leukemia.

The rearrangement links TRBV19 to TRBJ2-7, with D uncertain. The CDR3 contains 15 residues. Germline loops: CDR1 LNHDA, CDR2 SQIVND (reference sequence). V was trimmed by 1 base and J by 8 bases, leaving 18 bases between them. The CDR3 spells CASSIGAGLRHKQYF. CDR3 sequence (DNA): TGTGCCAGTAGTATAGGCGCAGGTCTACGGCACAAGCAGTACTTC.

This clonotype was counted at least ten times. Compared with germline, one end of the junction differs, possibly owing to a read error. This chain connects TRBV7-9 to TRBJ2-5; 7 positions match TRBD1. This CDR3 comprises 13 residues. CDR1 and CDR2 (germline): SEHNR, FQNEAQ (reference sequence). This CDR3 reads CASSLGQQVTQYF. In DNA, the CDR3 is TGTGCCAGCAGCCTGGGACAGCAAGTGACCCAGTACTTC.

The chain is built from TRBV3-1 and TRBJ1-4; 9 nucleotides agree with TRBD1. V lost 2 bases and J lost 7; bases outside the gene matches: 8. Germline V gene lookup returns CDR1 LGHDT and CDR2 YNNKEL (reference sequence). This CDR3 is built from 16 residues. DNA of the CDR3: TGTGCCAGCAGCCAAAAGGCTGGGACAGGGTCTGAAAAACTGTTTTTT. Its protein product is CASSQKAGTGSEKLFF. Full variable domain (rest looked up from reference TRBV3-1 and TRBJ1-4): DTAVSQTPKYLVTQMGNDKSIKCEQNLGHDTMYWYKQDSKKFLKIMFSYNNKELIINETVPNRFSPKSPDKAHLNLHINSLELGDSAVYFCASSQKAGTGSEKLFFGSGTQLSVL.

Many counts were recorded for this clonotype. This chain joins TRBV28 and TRBJ2-4; D call uncertain. In germline, CDR1 is MDHEN, CDR2 SYDVKM. The CDR3 is 13 amino acids. V dropped 6 bases and J dropped 9 bases, with 15 bases sitting between them. DNA for the CDR3: TGTGCCAGCAGGCTGCCCATTGATAGCATTCAGTACTTC. Its translation is CASRLPIDSIQYF.

Only a few counts were recorded for this clonotype. This rearrangement joins TRBV7-9 to TRBJ2-2; D possibly corresponds to TRBD1 (5 bases). The V and J ends lost 1 base and 4 bases respectively, with 10 bases between them. The CDR3 extends over 15 amino acids. In germline, CDR1 is SEHNR, CDR2 FQNEAQ (reference sequence). The CDR3 bases are TGTGCCAGCAGCTTAGGGACAACTGTCACCGGGGAGCTGTTTTTT. Translated: CASSLGTTVTGELFF.

This clonotype was found many times. The rearrangement uses TRBV6-1 and TRBJ1-2; a possible D gene is TRBD1 (5 bases). Germline assignment: CDR1 MNHNS and CDR2 SASEGT. CDR3 length equals 15 residues. Trimming took 5 bases from V and 2 from J, leaving 15 bases between them. The CDR3 bases are TGTGCCAGCAGTCTCCGTGGGGGGGTGAACTATGGCTACACCTTC. Protein sequence: CASSLRGGVNYGYTF.

At least ten counts were recorded for this clonotype. The chain recombines TRBV6-2 or TRBV6-3 with TRBJ2-1; TRBD2 is a possible D gene (6 bases). Germline assignment: CDR1 MNHEY and CDR2 SVGEGT. V was pared by 2 bases and J by 8 bases, with 13 bases between. The CDR3 runs to 14 residues. This CDR3 reads CASSYGEVVDEQFF. The DNA for the CDR3 is TGTGCCAGCAGTTACGGGGAGGTGGTCGATGAGCAGTTCTTC.

Comments on this clonotype: A read error may explain this, as a much larger clone is one base away. The chain uses TRBV29-1 and TRBJ2-3; 11 bases are shared with TRBD2. The germline V gene encodes CDR1 SQVTM and CDR2 ANQGSEA. The CDR3 runs to 14 residues. The V segment lost 8 bases and the J segment 3 bases; nucleotides outside the gene matches: 7. The CDR3 is CSKTSGGSTDTQYF. As DNA, the CDR3 is TGCAGCAAAACTAGCGGGGGCAGTACAGATACGCAGTATTTT.

This clonotype was picked up many times. CDR3 loop: CASSLRGSTIRFYEQYF. The CDR3 DNA follows: TGTGCCAGCAGTTTAAGAGGCAGCACTATCAGATTCTACGAGCAGTACTTC. The rearrangement links TRBV28 to TRBJ2-7; no clear D. Germline loops: CDR1 MDHEN, CDR2 SYDVKM. The CDR3 totals 17 residues. The V gene lost 2 bases and the J gene lost 3 bases, with 20 bases spanning the gap.

This clonotype turned up a few times. The V gene is TRBV6-5, the J gene TRBJ2-2; D call uncertain. CDR1 and CDR2 (germline): MNHEY, SVGAGI. There are 16 residues in the CDR3. Trimming pared 2 bases from V and 5 bases from J, leaving 15 bases between. The CDR3 DNA reads TGTGCCAGCAGTTACAGCAGGCGGTTGGGGACCGGGGAGCTGTTTTTT. Its translation: CASSYSRRLGTGELFF.

This clonotype was seen ten or more times. The chain couples TRBV5-1 to TRBJ2-4; 9 nucleotides agree with TRBD2. There are 18 residues in the CDR3. Per the germline V gene, CDR1 is SGHRS and CDR2 is YFSETQ. Losses at the gene ends were 0 bases for V and 7 bases for J; bases not matched to a gene: 14. The CDR3: CASSLGSSGAHSSNIQYF. The CDR3 region has the DNA TGCGCCAGCAGCTTGGGGTCTAGCGGGGCCCACAGCTCCAACATTCAGTACTTC.

This clonotype occurred many times. The chain uses TRBV29-1 and TRBJ2-7; tentatively, D is TRBD2 (6 bases). The germline CDR1 and CDR2 sequences are SQVTM and ANQGSEA. With 2 bases removed from V and 5 bases from J, the gap between germline ends came to 19 bases. This CDR3 spans 15 amino acids. This CDR3 reads CSVENGRRASNEQYF. In DNA, the CDR3 is TGCAGCGTTGAAAACGGTAGGAGGGCTAGCAACGAGCAGTACTTC.

This clonotype was recorded at least ten times. The chain combines TRBV20-1 with TRBJ2-5, with D uncertain. CDR1 and CDR2 from the germline V gene are DFQATT and SNEGSKA (reference sequence). This CDR3 spans 10 amino acids. Trimming took 7 bases from V and 5 from J, leaving 8 bases between them. As DNA, the CDR3 is TGCAGTGGGTCATGGGAGACCCAGTACTTC. Amino acids: CSGSWETQYF.

Remarks on this clonotype: Germline is not matched at one junction end, which may reflect a read error. This chain joins TRBV5-5 and TRBJ2-2; 7 bases are a match to TRBD1. There are 15 residues in the CDR3. From germline, CDR1 is SGHKS and CDR2 YYEKEE (reference sequence). The CDR3 DNA reads as TGTGCCGGCAGCTTGGACAGGACCAACACCGGGGAGCTGTTTTTT. It specifies CAGSLDRTNTGELFF. Complete variable domain (other parts from reference TRBV5-5 and TRBJ2-2): DAGVTQSPTHLIKTRGQQVTLRCSPISGHKSVSWYQQVLGQGPQFIFQYYEKEERGRGNFPDRFSARQFPNYSSELNVNALLLGDSALYLCAGSLDRTNTGELFFGEGSRLTVL.

The table lists this clonotype with many counts. The gene calls are TRBV20-1 and TRBJ1-5, with TRBD1 matching 8 bases. The CDR3 covers 15 residues. CDR1 DFQATT and CDR2 SNEGSKA come from the germline V gene (reference sequence). After removal of 3 bases from V and 6 bases from J, the junction contained 10 bases not matched to a gene. Written as DNA, the CDR3 is TGCAGTGCTAGCCTCGGAAGGACAGGGTCTCAGCCCCAGCATTTT. It yields the protein CSASLGRTGSQPQHF.

This clonotype showed up many times. The chain is built from TRBV14 and TRBJ1-5; a possible D gene is TRBD1 (6 bases). The CDR3 spans 14 residues. The V gene's germline CDR1 is SGHDN and CDR2 FVKESK. V shed 3 bases and J shed 9 bases, with 15 bases lying between them. The CDR3 loop is CASSQVQGPWPQHF. The CDR3 DNA is TGTGCCAGCAGCCAGGTACAGGGACCCTGGCCCCAGCATTTT.

This clonotype was seen repeatedly, ten times or more. The chain recombines TRBV7-2 with TRBJ2-1; 7 bases fit TRBD2. V was clipped by 1 base and J by 6 bases; unmatched bases: 3. The V gene's germline CDR1 is SGHTA and CDR2 FQGNSA. CDR3 length: 14 amino acids. CDR3 loop: CASSLERDPNEQFF. Here the CDR3 DNA reads TGTGCCAGCAGCTTAGAGCGGGACCCCAATGAGCAGTTCTTC. Full variable domain (missing parts from reference TRBV7-2 and TRBJ2-1): GAGVSQSPSNKVTEKGKDVELRCDPISGHTALYWYRQSLGQGLEFLIYFQGNSAPDKSGLPSDRFSAERTGGSVSTLTIQRTQQEDSAVYLCASSLERDPNEQFFGPGTRLTVL.

As for this clonotype: A much bigger clone sits one base away, suggesting this may be a read error. V is TRBV9 and J is TRBJ2-7; 9 bases match TRBD1. Germline V lookup: CDR1 SGDLS, CDR2 YYNGEE. V lost 3 bases to trimming and J lost 3 bases; unmatched junction nucleotides: 4. The length of the CDR3 is 14 residues. DNA for the CDR3: TGTGCCAGCAGCGAGGGGACAGGGCTCTACGAGCAGTACTTC. Translated, it gives CASSEGTGLYEQYF.

Ten or more counts support this clonotype. The chain uses TRBV29-1 and TRBJ1-1, with 11 bases that match TRBD1. CDR1 is SQVTM and CDR2 is ANQGSEA in the germline V gene. The CDR3 totals 15 residues. With 5 bases clipped from V and 3 bases from J, the junction kept 8 bases outside the gene matches. CDR3 DNA sequence: TGCAGCGTTCACGGGACAGGGGGTTTTCACACTGAAGCTTTCTTT. Residues: CSVHGTGGFHTEAFF.

Ten or more counts support this clonotype. The chain combines TRBV3-1 with TRBJ2-6; D remains unclear. The CDR3 contains 13 residues. V was pared by 4 bases and J by 4 bases, with 5 bases between. Germline CDR1 is LGHDT and CDR2 is YNNKEL (reference sequence). CDR3 region: CASSPGGANVLTF. The CDR3 DNA reads as TGTGCCAGCAGCCCCGGCGGGGCCAACGTCCTGACTTTC.

The V and J genes are TRBV11-1 and TRBJ2-2; 10 nucleotides line up with TRBD1. The CDR3 contains 19 residues. Per the germline V gene, CDR1 is SGHAT and CDR2 is FQDESV (reference sequence). Unmatched junction bases numbered 19, after V lost 6 bases and J lost 6 bases. CDR3 in DNA: TGTGCCAGCAGGCGAGAACGGACAGGGGGAAAGGCGCTTTCCGGGGAGCTGTTTTTT. This sequence encodes CASRRERTGGKALSGELFF.

The V call is TRBV30, the J call TRBJ2-4, with D perhaps matching TRBD2 (6 bases). There are 14 residues in the CDR3. Germline V lookup: CDR1 GTSNPN, CDR2 SVGIG (reference sequence). V was cut by 5 bases and J by 8 bases, with 19 bases left in between. The CDR3 DNA follows: TGTGCCTGGGCACGCCGGGGGAGGAGGGACATTCAGTACTTC. It codes for CAWARRGRRDIQYF.

This clonotype was detected ten times or more. The gene calls are TRBV20-1 and TRBJ2-5, with 14 bases identical to TRBD2. CDR1 is DFQATT, CDR2 SNEGSKA, per germline (reference sequence). The CDR3 runs to 15 residues. Losses at the gene ends were 6 bases for V and 2 bases for J; bases not matched to a gene: 5. DNA of the CDR3: TGCAGTGCCCGTGGACTAGCGGGAGGTCAAGAGACCCAGTACTTC. This sequence encodes CSARGLAGGQETQYF.

This clonotype was counted at least ten times. The chain combines TRBV10-3 with TRBJ2-1; 13 nucleotides agree with TRBD2. The CDR3 has 15 amino acids. The trim removed 5 bases at V and 7 bases at J, leaving 5 bases unmatched. Germline V CDR1 and CDR2: ENHRY, SYGVKD. The CDR3 is CAISLLAGGPNEQFF. CDR3 bases: TGTGCCATCAGTTTACTAGCGGGAGGGCCGAATGAGCAGTTCTTC.

This clonotype was seen ten or more times. The chain combines TRBV4-3 with TRBJ2-1; 7 bases are a match to TRBD2. Germline CDR1 and CDR2: LGHNA and YSLEER. The ends lost 0 bases at V and 12 bases at J; junction bases unmatched: 5. CDR3 length equals 13 residues. The CDR3 reads CASSQEGRGGQFF. The CDR3 nucleotides are TGCGCCAGCAGCCAAGAAGGGCGCGGGGGGCAGTTCTTC.

The table lists this clonotype with many counts. J is TRBJ2-7 and V is TRBV5-1; 10 positions match TRBD2. The junction had 12 bases not matched to a gene; V was cut back by 4 bases and J by 5 bases. This CDR3 is 16 amino acids long. Looked up from germline, CDR1 is SGHRS and CDR2 is YFSETQ. The CDR3 coding sequence is TGCGCCAGCAGCCCACGGACTAGCGGATGGGGGGACGAGCAGTACTTC. Translating it yields CASSPRTSGWGDEQYF. Variable domain in full (rest from reference TRBV5-1 and TRBJ2-7): KAGVTQTPRYLIKTRGQQVTLSCSPISGHRSVSWYQQTPGQGLQFLFEYFSETQRNKGNFPGRFSGRQFSNSRSEMNVSTLELGDSALYLCASSPRTSGWGDEQYFGPGTRLTVT.

This clonotype came up many times. The chain has TRBV5-5 and TRBJ1-5; D unclear. CDR1 is SGHKS, CDR2 YYEKEE, per germline (reference sequence). This CDR3 region has 14 residues. V was pared by 0 bases and J by 2 bases, with 6 bases between. The CDR3 reads CASSLDTGNQPQHF. CDR3 nucleotides: TGTGCCAGCAGCTTGGACACAGGCAATCAGCCCCAGCATTTT. Full variable domain (missing parts from reference TRBV5-5 and TRBJ1-5): DAGVTQSPTHLIKTRGQQVTLRCSPISGHKSVSWYQQVLGQGPQFIFQYYEKEERGRGNFPDRFSARQFPNYSSELNVNALLLGDSALYLCASSLDTGNQPQHFGDGTRLSIL.

This clonotype was detected ten times or more. The J gene is TRBJ2-7, the V gene TRBV19, with D possibly TRBD2 on 7 matching bases. Trimming pared 8 bases from V and 0 bases from J, leaving 17 bases between. This CDR3 has 15 residues. Germline CDR1 reads LNHDA; CDR2 reads SQIVND (reference sequence). CDR3 DNA sequence: TGTGCCAGTGCCCTTAAGGGGGAGGGCTCCTACGAGCAGTACTTC. It specifies CASALKGEGSYEQYF.